The clone carrying this TCR beta chain appeared a few times. The target antigen is unknown. This table comes from immunoSEQ multiplex PCR, and its TCRdb copy is limited to in-frame clones, with some not included. The sample shows about 750,000 clones, about 91% of them seen only once. The CDR3 has 14 amino acids. CDR1 is SQVTM and CDR2 is ANQGSEA in the germline V gene. V was cut by 7 bases and J by 0 bases, with 13 bases left in between. This entry belongs to a study of shared clonotypes between healthy human individuals. In the naive CD8 group, cells lacked CD45RO and were positively selected for CCR7, so terminally differentiated effector memory CD45RA+ cells were left out. Overall study results and limits: Naive subsets generally had larger estimated richness than memory subsets.

This sequence joins TRBV29-1 and TRBJ1-5; a weak D match, TRBD1 (6 bases). The sample taken for sequencing was naive CD8+ T cells sorted from blood. The clonotype comes from a young man in good health. Here the CDR3 reads CSALTGDSNQPQHF. In DNA, the CDR3 is TGCAGCGCTCTGACAGGAGATAGCAATCAGCCCCAGCATTTT.